Many counts were recorded for the clone carrying this T cell receptor (beta chain). The sample comes from a study of T cells in Graves' hyperthyroidism and ophthalmopathy. Across the whole study: It was at initial diagnosis, before any treatment, that peripheral blood was collected.

V lost 0 bases and J lost 5, with 10 bases in between. Germline V gene data show CDR1 as SGHAT and CDR2 as FQNNGV. The CDR3 extends over 14 amino acids. Using RNA transcripts as the source, TCR beta CDR3 regions were amplified. TCR CDR3 regions were first amplified by RT-PCR with HTBI primers. One entry per CDR3 protein results from TCRdb running MiXCR on the multiplex PCR reads. The sample consists of about 520,000 distinct CDR3 sequences, approximately 25% of them appearing once. Cells are PBMCs isolated from around 10 ml of fresh blood. The chain couples TRBV11-2 to TRBJ2-5; D is unclear. Source material: blood. The receptor comes from a woman in her 30s with Graves' ophthalmopathy. CDR3 DNA sequence: TGTGCCAGCAGCTTAGATTGGGGAAGGGAGACCCAGTACTTC. This encodes CASSLDWGRETQYF.